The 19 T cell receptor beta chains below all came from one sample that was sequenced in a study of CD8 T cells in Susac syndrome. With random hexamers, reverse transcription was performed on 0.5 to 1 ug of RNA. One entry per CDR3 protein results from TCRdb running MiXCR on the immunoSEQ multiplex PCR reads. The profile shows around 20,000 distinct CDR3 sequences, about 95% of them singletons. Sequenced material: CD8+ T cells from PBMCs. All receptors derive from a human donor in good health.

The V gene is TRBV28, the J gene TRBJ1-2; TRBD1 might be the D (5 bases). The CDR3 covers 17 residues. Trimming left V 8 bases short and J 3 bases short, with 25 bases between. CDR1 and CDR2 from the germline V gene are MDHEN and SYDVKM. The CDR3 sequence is CASSPWAGPGPDYGYTF. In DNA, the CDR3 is TGTGCCAGCTCCCCTTGGGCAGGGCCGGGTCCTGACTATGGCTACACCTTC.

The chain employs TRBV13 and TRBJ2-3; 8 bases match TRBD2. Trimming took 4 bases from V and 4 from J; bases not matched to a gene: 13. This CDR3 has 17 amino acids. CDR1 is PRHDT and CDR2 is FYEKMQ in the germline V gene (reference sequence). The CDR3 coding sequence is TGTGCCAGCAGCTCGGAGCGGGAGACAGTTGTTTCAGATACGCAGTATTTT. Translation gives CASSSERETVVSDTQYF.

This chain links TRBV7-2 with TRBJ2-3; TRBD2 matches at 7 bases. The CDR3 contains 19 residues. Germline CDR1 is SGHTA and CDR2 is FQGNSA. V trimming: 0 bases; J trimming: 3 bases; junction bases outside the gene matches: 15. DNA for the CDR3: TGTGCCAGCAGCTTAGCACAAAATTTCGGCGGGAGAATTACAGATACGCAGTATTTT. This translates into CASSLAQNFGGRITDTQYF.

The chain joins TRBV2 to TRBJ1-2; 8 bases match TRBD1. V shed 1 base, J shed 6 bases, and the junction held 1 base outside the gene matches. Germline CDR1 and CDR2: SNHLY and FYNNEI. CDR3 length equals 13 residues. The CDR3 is CASSEVQGDGYTF. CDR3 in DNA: TGTGCCAGCAGTGAAGTACAGGGGGATGGCTACACCTTC.

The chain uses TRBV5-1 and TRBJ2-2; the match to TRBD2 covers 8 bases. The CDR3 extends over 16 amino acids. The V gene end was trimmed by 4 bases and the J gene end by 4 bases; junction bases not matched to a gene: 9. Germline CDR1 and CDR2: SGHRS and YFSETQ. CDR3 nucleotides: TGCGCCAGCAGCCCTCGGCGGGAGGAGTTCACCGGGGAGCTGTTTTTT. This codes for CASSPRREEFTGELFF. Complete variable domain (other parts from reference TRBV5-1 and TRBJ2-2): KAGVTQTPRYLIKTRGQQVTLSCSPISGHRSVSWYQQTPGQGLQFLFEYFSETQRNKGNFPGRFSGRQFSNSRSEMNVSTLELGDSALYLCASSPRREEFTGELFFGEGSRLTVL.

The CDR3 reads CASSLVGRITGELFF. As DNA, the CDR3 is TGTGCCAGCAGCTTAGTTGGGCGAATCACCGGGGAGCTGTTTTTT. The chain uses TRBV11-2 and TRBJ2-2; D is undetermined. This CDR3 spans 15 amino acids. In germline, CDR1 is SGHAT, CDR2 FQNNGV. V was pared by 1 base and J by 4 bases, with 10 bases between.

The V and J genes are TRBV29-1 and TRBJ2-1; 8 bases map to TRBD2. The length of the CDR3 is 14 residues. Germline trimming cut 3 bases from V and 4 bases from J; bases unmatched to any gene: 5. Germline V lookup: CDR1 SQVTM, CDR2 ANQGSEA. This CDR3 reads CSVERAGEYNEQFF. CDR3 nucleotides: TGCAGCGTTGAGAGAGCGGGAGAGTACAATGAGCAGTTCTTC.

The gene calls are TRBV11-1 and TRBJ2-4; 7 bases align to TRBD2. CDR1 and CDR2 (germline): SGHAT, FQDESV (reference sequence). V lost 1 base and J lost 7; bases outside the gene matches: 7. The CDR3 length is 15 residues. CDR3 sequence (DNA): TGTGCCAGCAGCTTAGTGGGTCCAGCGGGGAACATTCAGTACTTC. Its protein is CASSLVGPAGNIQYF.

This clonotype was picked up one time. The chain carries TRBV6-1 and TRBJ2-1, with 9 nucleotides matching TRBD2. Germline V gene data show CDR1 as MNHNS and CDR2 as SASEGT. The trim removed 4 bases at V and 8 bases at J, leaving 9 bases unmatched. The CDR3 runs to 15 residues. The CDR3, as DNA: TGTGCCAGCAGTGTGTGGGCGGGAGGGTCCGATGAGCAGTTCTTC. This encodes CASSVWAGGSDEQFF.

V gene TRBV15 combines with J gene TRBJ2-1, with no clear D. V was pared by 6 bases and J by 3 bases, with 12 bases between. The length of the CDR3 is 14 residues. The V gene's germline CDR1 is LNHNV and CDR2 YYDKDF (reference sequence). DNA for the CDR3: TGTGCCACCAGTTCGGACCTAGACTACAATGAGCAGTTCTTC. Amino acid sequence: CATSSDLDYNEQFF.

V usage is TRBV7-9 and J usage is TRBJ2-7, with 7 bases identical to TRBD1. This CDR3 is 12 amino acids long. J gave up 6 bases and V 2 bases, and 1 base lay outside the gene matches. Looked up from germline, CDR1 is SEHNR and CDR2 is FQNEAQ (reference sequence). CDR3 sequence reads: CASSLSGGEQYV. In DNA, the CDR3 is TGTGCCAGCAGCTTATCAGGGGGCGAGCAGTACGTC.

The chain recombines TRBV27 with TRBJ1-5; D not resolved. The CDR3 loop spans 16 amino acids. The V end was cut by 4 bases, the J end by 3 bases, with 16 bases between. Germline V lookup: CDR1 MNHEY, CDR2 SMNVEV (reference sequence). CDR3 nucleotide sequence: TGTGCCAGCAGTTCCGGGCCCCCCGGTTACAATCAGCCCCAGCATTTT. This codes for CASSSGPPGYNQPQHF.

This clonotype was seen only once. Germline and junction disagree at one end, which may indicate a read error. DNA of the CDR3: TGTGCCAGCAGCTTCGGACTGTCCACCGGGGAGCTTTTTTTT. This encodes CASSFGLSTGELFF. The chain uses TRBV7-9 and TRBJ2-2; D possibly corresponds to TRBD2 (5 bases). The CDR3 has 14 residues. Looked up from germline, CDR1 is SEHNR and CDR2 is FQNEAQ (reference sequence). Supplemented by reference TRBV7-9 and TRBJ2-2, the full variable domain reads DTGVSQNPRHKITKRGQNVTFRCDPISEHNRLYWYRQTLGQGPEFLTYFQNEAQLEKSRLLSDRFSAERPKGSFSTLEIQRTEQGDSAMYLCASSFGLSTGELFFGEGSRLTVL.

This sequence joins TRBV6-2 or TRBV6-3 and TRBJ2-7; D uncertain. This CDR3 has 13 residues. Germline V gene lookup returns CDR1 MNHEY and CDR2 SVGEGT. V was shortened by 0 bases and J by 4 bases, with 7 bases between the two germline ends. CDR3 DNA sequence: TGTGCCAGCAGTTACTCGGGGTCTTACGAGCAGTACGTC. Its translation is CASSYSGSYEQYV.

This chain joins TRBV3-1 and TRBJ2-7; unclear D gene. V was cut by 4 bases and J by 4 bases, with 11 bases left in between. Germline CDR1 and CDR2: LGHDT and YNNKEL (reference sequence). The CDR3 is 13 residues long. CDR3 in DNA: TGTGCCAGCAGCCCGACCCCCGCGTACGAGCAGTACGTC. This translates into CASSPTPAYEQYV.

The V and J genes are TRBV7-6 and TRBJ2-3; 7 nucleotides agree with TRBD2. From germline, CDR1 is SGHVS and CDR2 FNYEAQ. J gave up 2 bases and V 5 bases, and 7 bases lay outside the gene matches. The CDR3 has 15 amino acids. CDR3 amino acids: CASSPTAGITDTQYF. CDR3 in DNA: TGTGCCAGCAGCCCTACAGCGGGGATCACAGATACGCAGTATTTT.

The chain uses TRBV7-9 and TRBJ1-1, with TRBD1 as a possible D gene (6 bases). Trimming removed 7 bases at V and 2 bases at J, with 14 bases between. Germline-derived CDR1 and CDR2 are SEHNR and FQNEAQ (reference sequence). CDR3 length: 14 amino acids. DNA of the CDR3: TGTGCCAGCACCCCGGGACAATCTAACACTGAAGCTTTCTTT. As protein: CASTPGQSNTEAFF.

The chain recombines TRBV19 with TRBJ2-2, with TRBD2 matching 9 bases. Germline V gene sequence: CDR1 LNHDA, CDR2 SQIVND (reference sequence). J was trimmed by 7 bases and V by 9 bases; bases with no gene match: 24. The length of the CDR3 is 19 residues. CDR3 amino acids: CASGISPPRLREGVGELFF. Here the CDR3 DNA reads TGTGCCAGCGGGATTTCCCCCCCGAGATTGCGGGAGGGAGTCGGGGAGCTGTTTTTT.

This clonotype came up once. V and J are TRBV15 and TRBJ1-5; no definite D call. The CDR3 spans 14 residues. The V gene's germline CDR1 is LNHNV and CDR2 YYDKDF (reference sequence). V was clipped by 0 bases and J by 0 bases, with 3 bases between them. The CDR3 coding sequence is TGTGCCACCAGCAGAGAAGATAGCAATCAGCCCCAGCATTTT. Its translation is CATSREDSNQPQHF.